This T cell receptor (beta chain) was sequenced for a study of blood T cell repertoires in COVID-19. About the study: Samples came from the United States, Italy and Spain, spanning acute and convalescent COVID-19.

The authors' processing: It was from reference gene primer amplification that nucleated cell counts were estimated. Clones were sequenced by immunoSEQ multiplex PCR, and TCRdb holds only the in-frame ones, with some missing. V, J and clone size derive from that table, while D and trimming were established from the DNA sequence. The sample records tens of thousands of clones, around 85% being singletons. V gave up 8 bases and J gave up 7 bases, with 17 bases separating them. CDR1 and CDR2 from the germline V gene are SNHLY and FYNNEI. The CDR3 consists of 14 residues. The chain joins TRBV2 to TRBJ1-4; D gene ambiguous. Sequencing was performed on peripheral blood. This TCR was sampled from a man aged 45 to 65 with active or convalescent COVID-19. This CDR3 is CASCLRVSGEKLFF. The CDR3 DNA is TGTGCCAGCTGTCTTCGGGTTTCGGGTGAAAAACTGTTTTTT.